The clone carrying this T cell receptor (beta chain) was observed many times. Its antigen remains unknown. With 4 bases clipped from V and 2 bases from J, the junction kept 7 bases outside the gene matches. This CDR3 spans 15 amino acids. CDR1 is SGDLS, CDR2 YYNGEE, per germline. Original analysis: To classify distant metastasis in papillary thyroid cancer, a model was built from CDR3 differences across clinicopathological groups. TCRdb called clones again from the PCR reads with MiXCR. These V and J calls derive from TCRdb rather than the authors' analysis. Found here are around 29,000 clones, less than 30% of them singletons; the top ten hold about 14%. This sample is part of a study of metastatic and nonmetastatic thyroid tumors. As for the study in general: Blood and tumor or nodule tissue repertoires from malignant and benign thyroid patients were compared.

There were no patients who had received any treatment before thyroid surgery. Broader study findings: The study reportedly found significantly higher TCR beta diversity in malignant thyroid tumors than benign nodules, in blood and tumor.

The receptor comes from a female donor with papillary thyroid cancer or a benign thyroid nodule (not recorded which). Some clones in this sample may be carry-over from other donors' samples. The V gene is TRBV9, the J gene TRBJ1-2; the match to TRBD1 covers 8 bases. The specimen sequenced was blood. CDR3 residues: CASSLGQGWNYGYTF. The DNA for the CDR3 is TGTGCCAGCAGCCTCGGACAGGGTTGGAACTATGGCTACACCTTC. Supplemented by reference TRBV9 and TRBJ1-2, the full variable domain reads DSGVTQTPKHLITATGQRVTLRCSPRSGDLSVYWYQQSLDQGLQFLIQYYNGEERAKGNILERFSAQQFPDLHSELNLSSLELGDSALYFCASSLGQGWNYGYTFGSGTRLTVV.